The 15 T cell receptor beta chains below were found in one sample sequenced in a study of blood T cell repertoires in COVID-19. Generated by immunoSEQ multiplex PCR, the TCRdb table keeps only in-frame clones and is missing some. This table has around 100,000 clones, roughly 80% appearing once. Sequencing input: peripheral blood. The receptors originated from a man aged 65 to 85 with active or convalescent COVID-19.

About this clone itself: An end of the junction does not agree with germline; a read error may underlie this. This sequence joins TRBV7-7 and TRBJ2-1, with 7 bases that match TRBD2. The CDR3 runs 15 residues. Looked up from germline, CDR1 is SSHAT and CDR2 is FNYEAQ (reference sequence). Here the CDR3 DNA reads TGTGCTAGCAGCTTAGTTGGCGGGAGTACTGATGAGCAGTTCTTC. Translation: CASSLVGGSTDEQFF. The variable domain in full, with the rest retrieved from reference TRBV7-7 and TRBJ2-1, is GAGVSQSPRYKVTKRGQDVTLRCDPISSHATLYWYQQALGQGPEFLTYFNYEAQPDKSGLPSDRFSAERPEGSISTLTIQRTEQRDSAMYRCASSLVGGSTDEQFFGPGTRLTVL.

This clone was counted between two and nine times. The V call is TRBV5-4, the J call TRBJ1-2; D possibly corresponds to TRBD1 (5 bases). CDR1 and CDR2 (germline): SGHNT, YYREEE (reference sequence). The CDR3 loop spans 12 amino acids. V was clipped by 6 bases and J by 6 bases, with 12 bases between them. The CDR3 DNA reads as TGTGCCAGCACAAGGGGAGGTCATGGCTACACCTTC. It specifies CASTRGGHGYTF.

The J gene is TRBJ1-4, the V gene TRBV5-4, with 9 nucleotides matching TRBD1. The CDR3 is 14 amino acids. Germline assignment: CDR1 SGHNT and CDR2 YYREEE (reference sequence). The J segment lost 4 bases and the V segment lost 4 bases, leaving 2 bases of the junction unmatched. This chain's CDR3 is CASSPDRGNEKLFF. CDR3 coding DNA: TGTGCCAGCAGCCCGGACAGGGGTAATGAAAAACTGTTTTTT.

In this sample, this clone turned up once. The V and J genes are TRBV10-3 and TRBJ2-7; TRBD1 might be the D (5 bases). This CDR3 comprises 11 residues. Looked up from germline, CDR1 is ENHRY and CDR2 is SYGVKD. Trimming took 10 bases from V and 2 from J, leaving 9 bases between them. The CDR3 bases are TGTGCCACGCAGGGTGCCTACGAGCAGTACTTC. Amino acid sequence: CATQGAYEQYF.

The chain links TRBV29-1 to TRBJ1-1, with 9 positions matching TRBD1. Germline V gene lookup returns CDR1 SQVTM and CDR2 ANQGSEA. This CDR3 is 15 amino acids long. With 7 bases clipped from V and 0 bases from J, the junction kept 9 bases outside the gene matches. The CDR3 DNA reads as TGCAGCGCAAACAGGGGGCCCCATATGAACACTGAAGCTTTCTTT. Encoded protein: CSANRGPHMNTEAFF.

The rearrangement uses TRBV7-6 and TRBJ2-1, with a weak D call TRBD2 (5 bases). CDR3 length: 12 amino acids. V lost 1 base to trimming and J lost 10 bases, with 8 bases between them. Germline CDR1 reads SGHVS; CDR2 reads FNYEAQ. The DNA of the CDR3 is TGTGCCAGCAGCTTAGGGGGAGACGAGCAGTTCTTC. Amino acid sequence: CASSLGGDEQFF.

The V gene is TRBV7-6, the J gene TRBJ1-3; D is possibly TRBD1 (6 bases). Germline V lookup: CDR1 SGHVS, CDR2 FNYEAQ. With 1 base removed from V and 14 bases from J, the gap between germline ends came to 18 bases. This CDR3 region has 14 residues. The CDR3 sequence is CASSLGRGTPGLYF. CDR3 sequence (DNA): TGTGCCAGCAGCTTAGGCCGTGGGACACCCGGCCTATATTTT.

The CDR3 here is CASSLGQGGGYTF. CDR3 nucleotide sequence: TGTGCCAGCAGCTTAGGGCAGGGCGGTGGCTACACCTTC. The chain employs TRBV7-2 and TRBJ1-2; the D gene is possibly TRBD1 (5 bases). Germline CDR1 SGHTA, CDR2 FQGNSA. The V and J ends lost 1 base and 7 bases respectively, with 10 bases between them. The CDR3 spans 13 residues.

This clone was counted a few times. The rearrangement uses TRBV19 and TRBJ2-2; 8 bases align to TRBD1. With V trimmed by 5 bases and J by 8 bases, 10 bases remained unmatched. The germline CDR1 and CDR2 sequences are LNHDA and SQIVND (reference sequence). The CDR3 sequence is 15 residues long. The CDR3 protein is CASSPTRGLSGELFF. The CDR3 nucleotides read TGTGCCAGTAGTCCTACCAGGGGGCTTTCTGGGGAGCTGTTTTTT.

V is TRBV20-1 and J is TRBJ2-1; 8 bases fit TRBD2. Germline V CDR1 and CDR2: DFQATT, SNEGSKA (reference sequence). The CDR3 length is 13 residues. J was trimmed by 3 bases and V by 3 bases; bases with no gene match: 1. In DNA, the CDR3 is TGCAGTGCTAGTAGCGGGGACTACAATGAGCAGTTCTTC. It specifies CSASSGDYNEQFF.

V and J are TRBV7-9 and TRBJ2-5; 12 positions agree with TRBD1. CDR3 length: 19 residues. V gave up 5 bases and J gave up 0 bases; unmatched junction bases: 13. Germline CDR1 SEHNR, CDR2 FQNEAQ (reference sequence). CDR3: CASSRGQGAVIGYQETQYF. The CDR3 DNA reads as TGTGCCAGCAGCCGGGGACAGGGGGCGGTAATAGGGTACCAAGAGACCCAGTACTTC.

The chain has TRBV5-4 and TRBJ2-3; D may be TRBD1 (8 bases). Per the germline V gene, CDR1 is SGHNT and CDR2 is YYREEE (reference sequence). Trimming pared 5 bases from V and 3 bases from J, leaving 16 bases between. The CDR3 sequence is 15 residues long. The CDR3 here is CASRQTGGGTDTQYF. The CDR3 bases are TGTGCCAGCAGGCAAACAGGGGGAGGGACAGATACGCAGTATTTT.

This sequence joins TRBV3-1 (or the pseudogene TRBV3-2) and TRBJ2-1, with a possible D match to TRBD1 (6 bases). V shed 3 bases and J shed 4 bases, with 10 bases lying between them. This CDR3 is built from 14 residues. Germline V gene sequence: CDR1 LGHDT, CDR2 YNNKEL (reference sequence). The CDR3 loop is CASSHHDRYNEQFF. CDR3 coding DNA: TGTGCCAGCAGCCATCATGACAGGTACAATGAGCAGTTCTTC.

Written as DNA, the CDR3 is TGTGCCAGCAGCTTACAGCTAGCGGGAGGTGAGCAGTTCTTC. Protein sequence: CASSLQLAGGEQFF. The genes are TRBV7-9 and TRBJ2-1; 11 positions agree with TRBD2. The V gene's germline CDR1 is SEHNR and CDR2 FQNEAQ (reference sequence). The V and J ends lost 2 bases and 9 bases, in that order; junction bases with no gene match: 3. The CDR3 runs 14 residues.

This sequence joins TRBV6-2 or TRBV6-3 and TRBJ2-1; D is perhaps TRBD1 (6 bases). CDR3 length: 16 amino acids. CDR1 and CDR2 (germline): MNHEY, SVGEGT. The ends were cut back, 2 bases at V and 7 bases at J, with 18 bases in the middle. This CDR3 is CASSYPTFGQPNEQFF. CDR3 bases: TGTGCCAGCAGTTACCCTACCTTCGGACAGCCTAATGAGCAGTTCTTC.